The T cell receptor beta chain under discussion was sequenced for a study of OX40 agonist ivuxolimab in advanced cancers. In this sample, this clone is medium-sized. This table comes from immunoSEQ multiplex PCR, and its TCRdb copy is limited to in-frame clones, with some not included. The data contain about 20,000 clones, around 71% of them seen just once; the ten biggest clones take up about a sixth. The V end was cut by 4 bases, the J end by 4 bases, with 11 bases between. From germline, CDR1 is SGDLS and CDR2 YYNGEE. This CDR3 comprises 13 residues. Sample: CD4+ or CD8+ T cells sorted from blood, taken in a trial of the OX40 agonist ivuxolimab. The chain is built from TRBV9 and TRBJ1-1; D is unresolved. The TCR originated in an adult with an advanced solid tumor such as melanoma, head and neck, liver or kidney cancer. CDR3 protein: CASSPGMSTEAFF. The CDR3 nucleotides read TGTGCCAGCAGCCCAGGTATGAGCACTGAAGCTTTCTTT.